The next 18 T cell receptor beta chains were all read from a single sample in a study of OX40 agonist ivuxolimab in advanced cancers. Libraries were prepared by immunoSEQ multiplex PCR; TCRdb keeps only in-frame clonotypes and omits some of them. The sample lists 77,000 or so clones, just under 95% occurring once. This specimen was CD4+ or CD8+ T cells sorted from blood, taken in a trial of the OX40 agonist ivuxolimab. The receptors were gathered from an adult with an advanced solid tumor such as melanoma, head and neck, liver or kidney cancer.

The chain combines TRBV28 with TRBJ2-2, with unresolved D. The V gene lost 6 bases and the J gene lost 5 bases, with 7 bases spanning the gap. Germline V gives CDR1 MDHEN, CDR2 SYDVKM. This CDR3 is built from 12 residues. The CDR3 region has the DNA TGTGCCAGCAGCCGTGAAACCGGGGAGCTGTTTTTT. Translated, it gives CASSRETGELFF.

V and J are TRBV5-1 and TRBJ2-1; TRBD2 might be the D (5 bases). In germline, CDR1 is SGHRS, CDR2 YFSETQ. V was clipped by 4 bases and J by 9 bases, with 17 bases between them. The CDR3 loop spans 14 amino acids. CDR3 coding DNA: TGCGCCAGCAGCAGGGAGAACGGGGAGCCTGAGCAGTTCTTC. Its translation is CASSRENGEPEQFF.

The CDR3: CASSEAADGGYSGANVLTF. The CDR3 DNA reads TGTGCCAGCAGTGAAGCAGCGGACGGCGGGTACTCTGGGGCCAACGTCCTGACTTTC. This chain uses TRBV6-1 with TRBJ2-6; TRBD2 is a possible D gene (5 bases). From germline, CDR1 is MNHNS and CDR2 SASEGT. V was clipped by 0 bases and J by 0 bases, with 15 bases between them. This CDR3 is 19 amino acids long.

The V gene is TRBV30, the J gene TRBJ2-1; D remains unclear. The V gene's germline CDR1 is GTSNPN and CDR2 SVGIG (reference sequence). The V end was cut by 5 bases, the J end by 7 bases, with 12 bases between. CDR3 length: 12 residues. The CDR3 protein is CAWDYRKNEQFF. CDR3 in DNA: TGTGCCTGGGATTATAGAAAAAATGAGCAGTTCTTC. Full variable domain (remainder filled in from reference TRBV30 and TRBJ2-1): SQTIHQWPATLVQPVGSPLSLECTVEGTSNPNLYWYRQAAGRGLQLLFYSVGIGQISSEVPQNLSASRPQDRQFILSSKKLLLSDSGFYLCAWDYRKNEQFFGPGTRLTVL.

This chain uses TRBV7-2 with TRBJ2-3; no clear D. This CDR3 has 16 residues. V was shortened by 8 bases and J by 2 bases, with 20 bases between the two germline ends. Germline lookup yields CDR1 SGHTA and CDR2 FQGNSA. CDR3 region: CASALSAVLPTDTQYF. The CDR3 nucleotides are TGTGCCAGCGCCCTCTCGGCAGTTCTTCCCACAGATACGCAGTATTTT.

The chain links TRBV5-1 to TRBJ2-3, with TRBD1 identical over 7 bases. This CDR3 is built from 14 residues. Germline V gene lookup returns CDR1 SGHRS and CDR2 YFSETQ. V shed 4 bases and J 2 bases; nucleotides not matched to a gene: 4. This chain's CDR3 is CASSPGTVTDTQYF. CDR3 sequence (DNA): TGCGCCAGCAGCCCAGGGACAGTCACAGATACGCAGTATTTT.

The genes are TRBV6-1 and TRBJ2-1, with TRBD1 matching 9 bases. The CDR3 contains 15 residues. Germline CDR1 reads MNHNS; CDR2 reads SASEGT. J was trimmed by 8 bases and V by 4 bases; bases with no gene match: 9. Here the CDR3 reads CASSVPGQGTHEQFF. The CDR3 DNA is TGTGCCAGCAGTGTGCCGGGACAGGGTACCCATGAGCAGTTCTTC.

CDR3 loop: CASSQGLTGELFF. The CDR3 bases are TGTGCCAGCAGCCAGGGGCTTACCGGGGAGCTGTTTTTT. The chain carries TRBV7-2 and TRBJ2-2; a possible D gene is TRBD1 (6 bases). The CDR3 length is 13 residues. The V gene's germline CDR1 is SGHTA and CDR2 FQGNSA. The V and J ends lost 5 bases and 5 bases respectively, with 9 bases between them.

V is TRBV9 and J is TRBJ2-7; a weak D match, TRBD2 (5 bases). The germline V gene encodes CDR1 SGDLS and CDR2 YYNGEE. Trimming removed 0 bases at V and 10 bases at J, with 17 bases between. The CDR3 covers 14 residues. CDR3 protein: CASSVGGFSSFQYF. CDR3 in DNA: TGTGCCAGCAGCGTAGGAGGGTTCTCAAGTTTTCAGTACTTC.

This clone appeared once. The chain links TRBV27 to TRBJ1-2, with D perhaps matching TRBD1 (6 bases). This CDR3 is 13 amino acids long. The germline gives CDR1 MNHEY, CDR2 SMNVEV (reference sequence). Trimming pared 4 bases from V and 0 bases from J, leaving 6 bases between. The CDR3 region has the DNA TGTGCCAGCAGTTGGACAGCTAACTATGGCTACACCTTC. Its protein is CASSWTANYGYTF.

This chain uses TRBV4-3 with TRBJ2-1; 7 bases fit TRBD2. V lost 1 base to trimming and J lost 8 bases; unmatched junction nucleotides: 5. CDR3 length equals 14 residues. CDR1 and CDR2 from the germline V gene are LGHNA and YSLEER. In DNA, the CDR3 is TGCGCCAGCAGCCAAGGACTAGCTCCCGATGAGCAGTTCTTC. Protein sequence: CASSQGLAPDEQFF.

The chain joins TRBV29-1 to TRBJ1-1; 10 bases are a match to TRBD1. The CDR3 length is 13 residues. Per the germline V gene, CDR1 is SQVTM and CDR2 is ANQGSEA. V was clipped by 6 bases and J by 5 bases; unmatched bases: 6. CDR3 loop: CSVARDRGTEAFF. As DNA, the CDR3 is TGCAGCGTCGCCCGGGACAGGGGAACTGAAGCTTTCTTT.

This chain connects TRBV5-1 to TRBJ2-1; 9 bases are a match to TRBD1. CDR3 length: 16 amino acids. The germline V gene has CDR1 SGHRS and CDR2 YFSETQ. Trimming took 4 bases from V and 5 from J; bases not matched to a gene: 10. The CDR3 loop is CASSPIDRGVDNEQFF. The CDR3 coding sequence is TGCGCCAGCAGCCCGATCGACAGGGGGGTGGACAATGAGCAGTTCTTC.

This chain links TRBV5-1 with TRBJ1-4; a possible D gene is TRBD1 (6 bases). Germline V lookup: CDR1 SGHRS, CDR2 YFSETQ. The V end was cut by 0 bases, the J end by 6 bases, with 9 bases between. CDR3 size: 14 residues. The CDR3 sequence is CASSLGGQDEKLFF. CDR3 nucleotides: TGCGCCAGCAGCTTGGGGGGGCAGGATGAAAAACTGTTTTTT. Complete variable domain (other parts from reference TRBV5-1 and TRBJ1-4): KAGVTQTPRYLIKTRGQQVTLSCSPISGHRSVSWYQQTPGQGLQFLFEYFSETQRNKGNFPGRFSGRQFSNSRSEMNVSTLELGDSALYLCASSLGGQDEKLFFGSGTQLSVL.

V gene TRBV5-4 combines with J gene TRBJ2-3; perhaps TRBD1 as D (6 bases). Germline V CDR1 and CDR2: SGHNT, YYREEE (reference sequence). The length of the CDR3 is 14 residues. V was shortened by 4 bases and J by 4 bases, with 13 bases between the two germline ends. Written as DNA, the CDR3 is TGTGCCAGCAGCCCCGGGACACAATCAGATACGCAGTATTTT. Protein: CASSPGTQSDTQYF.

The rearrangement uses TRBV6-1 and TRBJ1-1; possibly TRBD1 for D (6 bases). Trimming left V 4 bases short and J 5 bases short, with 11 bases between. Germline CDR1 and CDR2: MNHNS and SASEGT. The length of the CDR3 is 13 residues. The CDR3 DNA sequence: TGTGCCAGCAGTGTACAGGGAAGTACTGAAGCTTTCTTT. Its protein product is CASSVQGSTEAFF.

The chain is built from TRBV6-1 and TRBJ2-1, with 7 nucleotides matching TRBD1. This CDR3 has 12 amino acids. V lost 6 bases, J lost 7 bases, and 3 bases stayed unmatched. Germline loops: CDR1 MNHNS, CDR2 SASEGT. The CDR3 loop reads CASRVDRNEQFF. For the CDR3, the DNA is TGTGCCAGCAGGGTGGACAGGAATGAGCAGTTCTTC.

The table lists this clone with a count of one. This chain joins TRBV19 and TRBJ2-5; 10 bases are a match to TRBD1. The closer fit of TRBJ2-7 to the DNA end suggests the J call may be wrong. The CDR3 is made up of 14 amino acids. Germline V gene lookup returns CDR1 LNHDA and CDR2 SQIVND (reference sequence). The CDR3 spells CASGWGTGANEQYF. The CDR3 nucleotides read TGTGCCAGTGGATGGGGGACAGGGGCCAACGAGCAGTACTTC.